Below, 2 T cell receptor beta chains from the same sample are listed, as sequenced in a study of blood T cells in healthy people across ages. A second PCR of about 6 to 12 cycles used a sample-barcoded 5' primer and a J-beta primer mix. TCRdb analysed the 5' RACE reads with MiXCR anew, one entry per CDR3 protein. The profile covers 650,000 or so distinct CDR3 sequences, with about 51% appearing a single time and around an eighth taken by the ten largest. Sequences were obtained from blood. The source of these receptors is a woman older than 75 in good health.

The rearrangement links TRBV28 to TRBJ2-5, with 8 bases matching TRBD2. The trim removed 5 bases at V and 5 bases at J, leaving 7 bases unmatched. Germline V gives CDR1 MDHEN, CDR2 SYDVKM. The CDR3 runs 14 residues. Here the CDR3 reads CASSIRAGVETQYF. DNA for the CDR3: TGTGCCAGCAGTATACGAGCGGGGGTTGAGACCCAGTACTTC.

On this clonotype: This may stem from a read error, because a much larger clone lies one nucleotide away. The chain couples TRBV5-1 to TRBJ1-2; D unclear. Germline V CDR1 and CDR2: SGHRS, YFSETQ. The V end was cut by 2 bases, the J end by 7 bases, with 9 bases between. CDR3 size: 12 residues. CDR3 bases: TGCGCCAGCAGCTTTGACGCGGGTGGCTACACCTTC. Translated: CASSFDAGGYTF.